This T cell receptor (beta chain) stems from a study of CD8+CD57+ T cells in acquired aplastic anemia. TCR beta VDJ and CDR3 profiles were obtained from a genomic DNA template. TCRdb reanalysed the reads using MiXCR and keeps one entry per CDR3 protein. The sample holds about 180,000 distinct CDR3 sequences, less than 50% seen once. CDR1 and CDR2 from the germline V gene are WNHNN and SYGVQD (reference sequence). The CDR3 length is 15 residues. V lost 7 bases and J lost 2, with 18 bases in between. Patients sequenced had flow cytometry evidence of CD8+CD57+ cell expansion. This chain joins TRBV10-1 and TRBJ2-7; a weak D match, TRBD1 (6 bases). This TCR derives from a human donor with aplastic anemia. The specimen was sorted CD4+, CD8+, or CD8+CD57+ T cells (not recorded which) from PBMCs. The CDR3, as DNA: TGCGCCAGCACCGAAGCCCGGGACAAAGCCTACGAGCAGTACTTC. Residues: CASTEARDKAYEQYF.